The 19 T cell receptor beta chains given below trace back to one sample, sequenced in a study of T cell responses to AZD1222 COVID-19 vaccine. Repertoires were generated with immunoSEQ multiplex PCR, while TCRdb's copy carries only in-frame clones and drops some. The profile covers about 140,000 clones, with 92% appearing a single time and about a tenth taken by the ten largest. Specimen: peripheral blood, collected 28 days after the second AZD1222 dose. These receptor sequences come from an adult who received the AZD1222 COVID-19 vaccine.

The chain carries TRBV19 and TRBJ1-1; 9 bases align to TRBD1. The CDR3 contains 13 residues. Germline V gene sequence: CDR1 LNHDA, CDR2 SQIVND (reference sequence). V was pared by 5 bases and J by 5 bases, with 3 bases of the junction left unmatched. For the CDR3, the DNA is TGTGCCAGTAGTGGGACAGGGAGTACTGAAGCTTTCTTT. Translated: CASSGTGSTEAFF.

This clone was detected once. The chain links TRBV25-1 to TRBJ2-1; 11 nucleotides line up with TRBD2. Germline trimming cut 3 bases from V and 3 bases from J; bases unmatched to any gene: 4. Per germline, CDR1 MGHDK and CDR2 SYGVNS. This CDR3 is 16 amino acids long. Here the CDR3 reads CASSDLTSGIYNEQFF. As DNA, the CDR3 is TGTGCCAGCAGTGACCTGACTAGCGGGATCTACAATGAGCAGTTCTTC.

This chain uses TRBV30 with TRBJ1-1; 7 nucleotides line up with TRBD1. Unmatched junction bases numbered 6, after V lost 4 bases and J lost 4 bases. CDR1 and CDR2 (germline): GTSNPN, SVGIG (reference sequence). This CDR3 contains 13 residues. CDR3 in amino acids: CAWTPGGFTEAFF. The CDR3 DNA sequence: TGTGCCTGGACCCCAGGGGGGTTCACTGAAGCTTTCTTT.

This clone has only a few counts. This chain uses TRBV29-1 with TRBJ1-2; D uncertain. CDR3 length equals 11 residues. The V end was cut by 7 bases, the J end by 7 bases, with 13 bases between. Germline-derived CDR1 and CDR2 are SQVTM and ANQGSEA. The CDR3 loop is CSGDTEGGYTF. In DNA, the CDR3 is TGCAGCGGGGATACAGAAGGTGGCTACACCTTC.

The V gene is TRBV5-5, the J gene TRBJ1-1, with D hard to call. The V gene lost 3 bases and the J gene lost 1 base, with 4 bases spanning the gap. The CDR3 is 12 residues long. Germline V gene lookup returns CDR1 SGHKS and CDR2 YYEKEE (reference sequence). CDR3 loop: CASSSGNTEAFF. Written as DNA, the CDR3 is TGTGCCAGCAGCTCGGGGAACACTGAAGCTTTCTTT.

V is TRBV4-1 and J is TRBJ2-1; TRBD1 aligns across 8 bases. The germline CDR1 and CDR2 sequences are MGHRA and YSYEKL. The CDR3 length is 14 residues. Trimming removed 5 bases from V and 7 bases from J; junction bases left unmatched: 7. The CDR3 is CASSSRTGPNEQFF. In nucleotides, the CDR3 is TGCGCCAGCAGCTCCCGGACAGGGCCGAATGAGCAGTTCTTC.

V is TRBV5-6 and J is TRBJ2-5; D is uncertain. V lost 3 bases, J lost 4 bases, and 10 bases lay in between. The CDR3 totals 13 residues. CDR1 and CDR2 (germline): SGHDT, YYEEEE. CDR3 nucleotides: TGTGCCAGCAGCTCGCCTCTAGGAGAGACCCAGTACTTC. This gives the protein CASSSPLGETQYF.

The chain employs TRBV5-1 and TRBJ2-2, with D maybe TRBD1 (5 bases). The germline V and J ends were trimmed by 2 bases and 5 bases, with 7 bases remaining between them. The CDR3 runs to 13 residues. Germline values: CDR1 SGHRS, CDR2 YFSETQ. The CDR3 loop reads CASSFQGTGELFF. The CDR3 DNA reads TGCGCCAGCAGCTTTCAGGGAACCGGGGAGCTGTTTTTT.

This chain uses TRBV1 with TRBJ2-7; the table's D gene call, TRBD2, was not cross checked with the DNA. TRBV1 constitutes a pseudogene. The CDR3 is made up of 15 amino acids. DNA of the CDR3: TGCACCAGCAGCCAATGCGGGTCCTCCTTGGGCGAGCAGTACTTC. Translated, it gives CTSSQCGSSLGEQYF.

The chain carries TRBV6-5 and TRBJ1-3; possibly TRBD1 for D (6 bases). The CDR3 loop spans 14 amino acids. In germline, CDR1 is MNHEY, CDR2 SVGAGI. Trimming pared 7 bases from V and 0 bases from J, leaving 10 bases between. CDR3 protein: CASKGQFSGNTIYF. For the CDR3, the DNA is TGTGCCAGCAAAGGACAGTTCTCTGGAAACACCATATATTTT.

The rearrangement links TRBV7-2 to TRBJ1-4, with 8 bases lining up with TRBD1. Germline assignment: CDR1 SGHTA and CDR2 FQGNSA. This CDR3 contains 16 residues. Losses at the gene ends were 3 bases for V and 6 bases for J; bases not matched to a gene: 9. CDR3 nucleotide sequence: TGTGCCAGCAGCTTCGAGCCCAGGGGGCGATATGAAAAACTGTTTTTT. It yields the protein CASSFEPRGRYEKLFF.

V is TRBV28 and J is TRBJ2-7; D might be TRBD1 or TRBD2, each matching 7 bases. V lost 9 bases and J lost 4, with 19 bases in between. The germline V gene encodes CDR1 MDHEN and CDR2 SYDVKM. The CDR3 runs 14 residues. For the CDR3, the DNA is TGTGCCAGTGTGGGGGAGGGGGCTCGGTACGAGCAGTACTTC. It specifies CASVGEGARYEQYF.

In this sample, this clone turned up once. The chain links TRBV5-1 to TRBJ1-3; 8 bases match TRBD1. V trimming: 4 bases; J trimming: 0 bases; junction bases outside the gene matches: 6. This CDR3 is 16 amino acids long. Germline CDR1 and CDR2: SGHRS and YFSETQ. CDR3 amino acids: CASSRGQGSSGNTIYF. CDR3 DNA: TGCGCCAGCAGCCGCGGACAGGGAAGCTCTGGAAACACCATATATTTT.

V and J are TRBV11-2 and TRBJ2-3, with 8 bases matching TRBD2. The CDR3 spans 14 residues. Germline lookup yields CDR1 SGHAT and CDR2 FQNNGV. V was pared by 4 bases and J by 1 base, with 1 base of the junction left unmatched. DNA of the CDR3: TGTGCCAGCAGCTCGGGGGGGGGCACAGATACGCAGTATTTT. Protein: CASSSGGGTDTQYF.

The V call is TRBV18, the J call TRBJ1-2, with D tentatively TRBD1 (6 bases). Germline lookup yields CDR1 KGHSH and CDR2 LQKENI. The V end lost 8 bases, the J end lost 3 bases, and 16 bases lay between the germline ends. This CDR3 contains 14 residues. This CDR3 reads CASTLAGVDYGYTF. The CDR3 region has the DNA TGTGCCAGCACCTTGGCAGGGGTCGACTATGGCTACACCTTC.

The chain couples TRBV5-1 to TRBJ2-1; D uncertain. Trimming removed 0 bases at V and 4 bases at J, with 5 bases between. The V gene's germline CDR1 is SGHRS and CDR2 YFSETQ. The CDR3 spans 13 residues. DNA of the CDR3: TGCGCCAGCAGCTTGGTGGGGTACAATGAGCAGTTCTTC. This sequence encodes CASSLVGYNEQFF.

CDR3 DNA: TGTGCCAGCAGCTTAACAGGGTCCACTAGGGTCTATGGCTACACCTTC. Amino acid sequence: CASSLTGSTRVYGYTF. The J gene is TRBJ1-2, the V gene TRBV11-2; tentative D call: TRBD1 (6 bases). Per germline, CDR1 SGHAT and CDR2 FQNNGV. This CDR3 region has 16 residues. Trimming took 2 bases from V and 4 from J, leaving 17 bases between them.

About this clone itself: Relative to the germline gene, one junction end is altered; a read error may explain this. The chain employs TRBV5-6 and TRBJ1-2; 8 positions match TRBD1. The CDR3 runs to 14 residues. Per the germline V gene, CDR1 is SGHDT and CDR2 is YYEEEE. The CDR3 loop is CASSLDRVAYGYTF. CDR3 sequence (DNA): TGTGCCAGCAGTTTGGACAGGGTAGCCTATGGCTACACCTTC.

The gene calls are TRBV10-3 and TRBJ2-1; D is tentatively TRBD1 or TRBD2 (5 bases each). The germline gives CDR1 ENHRY, CDR2 SYGVKD. The length of the CDR3 is 14 residues. Trimming took 1 base from V and 9 from J, leaving 13 bases between them. The CDR3 sequence is CAISELEGNGEQFF. CDR3 nucleotides: TGTGCCATCAGTGAGTTAGAGGGGAATGGTGAGCAGTTCTTC.